This T cell receptor (beta chain) was recovered during a study of T cell repertoires in cytomegalovirus infection. Study background: Use of recently identified HLA-C-restricted and well-studied HLA-B-restricted CMV epitopes was part of the study. Evidence of both CMV infection and a matching HLA type came from public TCR beta signatures. Study-wide findings and caveats: Across the ex vivo response, the dominant clonotypes were HLA-C-restricted CMV-specific TCR beta clonotypes. Pooled public TCR beta family frequency picked out CMV carriers with the relevant HLA.

Via MiXCR, TCRdb re-called the reads, giving one row per CDR3 protein. The top ten hold around 20% of the sample, which has 250,000 to 300,000 distinct CDR3 sequences, about 20% seen once. Between the trimmed V and J ends, which lost 4 bases and 0 bases, there was a span of 15 bases. This CDR3 spans 16 amino acids. CDR1 and CDR2 from the germline V gene are MNHEY and SMNVEV (reference sequence). The sample holds a few counts of this clonotype. Its antigen is not identified. The sequencing used cultured PBMCs, collected from culture after CMV antigen stimulation. The chain uses TRBV27 and TRBJ1-1, with D uncertain. This TCR was sampled from a human donor in good health (CMV status not recorded). Some clones in this sample may be carry-over from other donors' samples. The CDR3 here is CASSWRTASLNTEAFF. The CDR3 DNA sequence: TGTGCCAGCAGTTGGCGGACGGCAAGCTTGAACACTGAAGCTTTCTTT.